This T cell receptor (beta chain) was recovered during a study of cytomegalovirus exposure and HLA in healthy donors. Study-level background: Counted in an early data release were 75 million to 85 million unique TCRs from HLA-typed donors. General study points: Later on, analysis showed that most CMV-associated TCR beta chains appeared to be HLA-restricted. Based on reports, TCR beta sequences accurately predicted HLA-A and HLA-B alleles for most subjects. A later analysis by the authors found several of the most significant clusters apparently linked to common viral pathogens.

The PCR made use of 60 Vbeta and 13 Jbeta primers. Some clones are missing from TCRdb's copy, which holds only in-frame ones; the method was immunoSEQ multiplex PCR. Here the sample spans around 130,000 clones, around four fifths being singletons. CDR3 length: 15 amino acids. The ends were cut back, 0 bases at V and 4 bases at J, with 12 bases in the middle. Germline assignment: CDR1 GTSNPN and CDR2 SVGIG (reference sequence). Comments on this clone: Its antigen is unknown.

This chain links TRBV30 with TRBJ1-4; D may be TRBD1 (5 bases). Input material: PBMCs. The TCR sequence derives from a boy aged 10-17 years in good health and CMV-seronegative. The CDR3 DNA is TGTGCCTGGAGTGTATATGCAGGGTTTAATGAAAAACTGTTTTTT. Its protein product is CAWSVYAGFNEKLFF.